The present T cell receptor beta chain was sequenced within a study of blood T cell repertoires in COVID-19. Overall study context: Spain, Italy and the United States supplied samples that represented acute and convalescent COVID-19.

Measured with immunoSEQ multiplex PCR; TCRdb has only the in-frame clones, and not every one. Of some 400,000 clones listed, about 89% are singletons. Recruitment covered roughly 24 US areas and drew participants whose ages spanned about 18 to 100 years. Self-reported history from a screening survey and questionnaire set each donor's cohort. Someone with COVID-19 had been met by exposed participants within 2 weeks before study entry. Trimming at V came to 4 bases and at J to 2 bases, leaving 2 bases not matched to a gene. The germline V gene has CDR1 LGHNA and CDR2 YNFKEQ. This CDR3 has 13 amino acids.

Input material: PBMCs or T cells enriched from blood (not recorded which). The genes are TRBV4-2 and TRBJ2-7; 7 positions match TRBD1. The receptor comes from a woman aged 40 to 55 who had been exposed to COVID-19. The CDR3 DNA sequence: TGTGCCAGCAGCCTGGGACAGACCTACGAGCAGTACTTC. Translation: CASSLGQTYEQYF.